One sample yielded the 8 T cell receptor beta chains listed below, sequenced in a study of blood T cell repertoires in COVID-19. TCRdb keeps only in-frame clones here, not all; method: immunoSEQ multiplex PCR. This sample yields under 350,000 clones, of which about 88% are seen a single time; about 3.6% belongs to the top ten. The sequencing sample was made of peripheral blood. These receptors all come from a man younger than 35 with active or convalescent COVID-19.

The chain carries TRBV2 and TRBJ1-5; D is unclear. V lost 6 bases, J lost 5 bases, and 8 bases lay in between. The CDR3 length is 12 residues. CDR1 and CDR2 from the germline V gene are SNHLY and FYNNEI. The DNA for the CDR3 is TGTGCCAGCAGGCCGCCAGATCAGCCCCAGCATTTT. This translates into CASRPPDQPQHF. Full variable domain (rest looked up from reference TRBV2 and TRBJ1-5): EPEVTQTPSHQVTQMGQEVILRCVPISNHLYFYWYRQILGQKVEFLVSFYNNEISEKSEIFDDQFSVERPDGSNFTLKIRSTKLEDSAMYFCASRPPDQPQHFGDGTRLSIL.

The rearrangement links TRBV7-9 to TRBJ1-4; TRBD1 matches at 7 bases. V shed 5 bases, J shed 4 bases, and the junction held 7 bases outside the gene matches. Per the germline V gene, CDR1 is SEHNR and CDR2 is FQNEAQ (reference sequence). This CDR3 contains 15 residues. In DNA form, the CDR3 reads TGTGCCAGCAGCCCGGGACAGAATGATAATGAAAAACTGTTTTTT. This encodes CASSPGQNDNEKLFF.

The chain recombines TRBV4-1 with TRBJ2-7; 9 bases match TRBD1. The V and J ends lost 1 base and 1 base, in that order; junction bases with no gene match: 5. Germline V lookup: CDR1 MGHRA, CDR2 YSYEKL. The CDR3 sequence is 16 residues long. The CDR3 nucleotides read TGCGCCAGCAGCCAAGCTACCGGGACAGGGTCCTACGAGCAGTACTTC. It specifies CASSQATGTGSYEQYF.

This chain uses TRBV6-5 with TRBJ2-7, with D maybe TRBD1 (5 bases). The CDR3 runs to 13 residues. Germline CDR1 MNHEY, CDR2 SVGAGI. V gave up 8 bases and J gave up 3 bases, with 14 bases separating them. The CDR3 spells CASAQDNYYEQYF. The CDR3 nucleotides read TGTGCCAGCGCCCAGGACAACTACTACGAGCAGTACTTC.

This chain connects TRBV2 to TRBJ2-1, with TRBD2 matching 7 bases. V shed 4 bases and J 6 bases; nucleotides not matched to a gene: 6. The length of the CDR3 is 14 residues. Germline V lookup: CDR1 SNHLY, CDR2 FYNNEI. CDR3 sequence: CASSGLAVLNEQFF. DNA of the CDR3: TGTGCCAGCAGTGGACTAGCCGTCCTCAATGAGCAGTTCTTC. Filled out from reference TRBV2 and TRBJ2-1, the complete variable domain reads EPEVTQTPSHQVTQMGQEVILRCVPISNHLYFYWYRQILGQKVEFLVSFYNNEISEKSEIFDDQFSVERPDGSNFTLKIRSTKLEDSAMYFCASSGLAVLNEQFFGPGTRLTVL.

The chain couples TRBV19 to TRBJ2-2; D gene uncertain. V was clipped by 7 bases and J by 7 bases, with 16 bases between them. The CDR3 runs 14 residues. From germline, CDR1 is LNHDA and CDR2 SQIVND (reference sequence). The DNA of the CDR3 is TGTGCCAGTAATGTGGAGTACTCAAACGGGGAGCTGTTTTTT. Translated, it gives CASNVEYSNGELFF. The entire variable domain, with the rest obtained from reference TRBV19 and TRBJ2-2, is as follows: DGGITQSPKYLFRKEGQNVTLSCEQNLNHDAMYWYRQDPGQGLRLIYYSQIVNDFQKGDIAEGYSVSREKKESFPLTVTSAQKNPTAFYLCASNVEYSNGELFFGEGSRLTVL.

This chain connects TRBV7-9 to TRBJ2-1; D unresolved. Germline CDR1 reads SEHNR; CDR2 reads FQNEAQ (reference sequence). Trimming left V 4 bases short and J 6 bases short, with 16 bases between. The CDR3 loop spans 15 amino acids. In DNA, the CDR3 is TGTGCCAGCAGCTCCCCCAAATTACGCGCCAATGAGCAGTTCTTC. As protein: CASSSPKLRANEQFF.

This chain's CDR3 is CASSEDWQQYF. The CDR3 DNA is TGTGCCAGCAGTGAAGATTGGCAGCAGTACTTC. The chain employs TRBV6-1 and TRBJ2-7; D unresolved. The V gene lost 1 base and the J gene lost 8 bases, with 6 bases spanning the gap. CDR1 MNHNS and CDR2 SASEGT come from the germline V gene. This CDR3 comprises 11 residues.